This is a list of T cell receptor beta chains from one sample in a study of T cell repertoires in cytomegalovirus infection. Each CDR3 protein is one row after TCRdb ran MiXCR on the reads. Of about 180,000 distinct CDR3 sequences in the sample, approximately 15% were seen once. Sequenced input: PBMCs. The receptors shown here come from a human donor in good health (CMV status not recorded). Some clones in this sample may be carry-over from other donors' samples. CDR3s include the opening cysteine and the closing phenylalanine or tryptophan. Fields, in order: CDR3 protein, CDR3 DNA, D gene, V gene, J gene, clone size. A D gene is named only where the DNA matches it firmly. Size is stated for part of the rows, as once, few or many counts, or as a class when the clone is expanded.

CDR3: CASSLRQGTYNEQFF
DNA: TGTGCCAGCAGCTTACGGCAGGGGACCTACAATGAGCAGTTCTTC
D: -
V: TRBV7-8
J: TRBJ2-1
size: many

CDR3: CASSFELAGGNTQYF
DNA: TGTGCCAGCAGCTTTGAACTAGCGGGGGGAAATACGCAGTATTTT
D: TRBD2
V: TRBV7-2
J: TRBJ2-3
size: many

CDR3: CASNEGQGALEYGYTF
DNA: TGTGCCAGCAACGAGGGACAGGGGGCTCTGGAATATGGCTACACCTTC
D: TRBD1
V: TRBV5-8
J: TRBJ1-2
size: few

CDR3: CASKLAGSPTDTQYF
DNA: TGTGCCAGCAAACTAGCGGGTAGCCCCACAGATACGCAGTATTTT
D: TRBD2
V: TRBV28
J: TRBJ2-3
size: many

CDR3: CASSLHGGDNQPQHF
DNA: TGTGCCAGCAGCTTACACGGGGGCGACAATCAGCCCCAGCATTTT
D: -
V: TRBV7-9
J: TRBJ1-5
size: few

CDR3: CSAQAGSSYNEQFF
DNA: TGCAGCGCTCAAGCGGGGTCCTCCTACAATGAGCAGTTCTTC
D: TRBD2
V: TRBV29-1
J: TRBJ2-1
size: -

CDR3: CASSPPDYGYTF
DNA: TGTGCCAGCTCACCACCGGACTATGGCTACACCTTC
D: -
V: TRBV18
J: TRBJ1-2
size: once

CDR3: CASDRVNNSPLHF
DNA: TGTGCCAGCGACAGAGTAAATAATTCACCCCTCCACTTT
D: -
V: TRBV28
J: TRBJ1-6
size: -

CDR3: CASSSLGGSTTGELFF
DNA: TGTGCCAGCAGCTCCCTGGGGGGGTCCACTACCGGGGAGCTGTTTTTT
D: TRBD2
V: TRBV7-3
J: TRBJ2-2
size: -

CDR3: CASEGRMKQETQYF
DNA: TGTGCCAGCGAGGGACGGATGAAACAAGAGACCCAGTACTTC
D: -
V: TRBV6-2/TRBV6-3
J: TRBJ2-5
size: -

CDR3: CASSYSPGELFF
DNA: TGTGCCAGCAGTTACTCCCCCGGGGAGCTGTTTTTT
D: -
V: TRBV6-2/TRBV6-3
J: TRBJ2-2
size: many

CDR3: CASSLGLGTGRTSSGANVLTF
DNA: TGTGCCAGCAGCTTAGGCTTAGGGACAGGGAGGACAAGCTCTGGGGCCAACGTCCTGACTTTC
D: TRBD1
V: TRBV7-8
J: TRBJ2-6
size: many

CDR3: CASSLYSSNTEAFF
DNA: TGTGCCAGCAGCCTCTACAGCTCGAACACTGAAGCTTTCTTT
D: -
V: TRBV7-2
J: TRBJ1-1
size: many

CDR3: CATAYRGSGNTIYF
DNA: TGTGCCACCGCCTACAGGGGATCTGGAAACACCATATATTTT
D: TRBD1
V: TRBV2
J: TRBJ1-3
size: few

CDR3: CASSLESGPSLGF
DNA: TGTGCCAGCAGCTTAGAGAGCGGTCCCTCTTTGGGTTTC
D: -
V: TRBV7-2
J: TRBJ2-7
size: many

CDR3: CASSLGGPTGELFF
DNA: TGTGCCAGCAGCCTAGGGGGGCCCACCGGGGAGCTGTTTTTT
D: -
V: TRBV7-3
J: TRBJ2-2
size: few

CDR3: CASSQETSGRTYEQYF
DNA: TGTGCCAGCAGCCAAGAGACTAGCGGGAGGACCTACGAGCAGTACTTC
D: TRBD2
V: TRBV4-2
J: TRBJ2-7
size: -

CDR3: CASSWGLRTQGNYGYTF
DNA: TGTGCCAGCAGCTGGGGCCTGAGGACCCAGGGAAACTATGGCTACACCTTC
D: -
V: TRBV5-3
J: TRBJ1-2
size: few

CDR3: CASRAPTVSNQPQHF
DNA: TGTGCCAGCAGGGCCCCGACAGTTAGCAATCAGCCCCAGCATTTT
D: -
V: TRBV6-2/TRBV6-3
J: TRBJ1-5
size: few

CDR3: CASSIPGLRQVRNTEAFF
DNA: TGTGCCAGCAGCATTCCGGGACTCAGGCAAGTAAGGAACACTGAAGCTTTCTTT
D: -
V: TRBV7-2
J: TRBJ1-1
size: many

CDR3: CASSGSAGGPTDTQYF
DNA: TGTGCCAGCAGTGGCTCAGCGGGAGGGCCGACAGATACGCAGTATTTT
D: TRBD2
V: TRBV6-4
J: TRBJ2-3
size: many

CDR3: CAISQDGFRDQPQHF
DNA: TGTGCCATCAGCCAGGACGGGTTTCGTGACCAGCCCCAGCATTTT
D: -
V: TRBV10-3
J: TRBJ1-5
size: -

CDR3: CASHSPAIDTQYF
DNA: TGTGCCAGCCACTCCCCGGCAATCGATACGCAGTATTTT
D: -
V: TRBV6-5
J: TRBJ2-3
size: -

CDR3: CASGRADHQETQYF
DNA: TGTGCCAGCGGCCGGGCAGATCACCAAGAGACCCAGTACTTC
D: -
V: TRBV28
J: TRBJ2-5
size: many

CDR3: CASSLLSGAVGNQPQHF
DNA: TGTGCCAGCAGCTTACTATCAGGGGCCGTCGGCAATCAGCCCCAGCATTTT
D: -
V: TRBV7-6
J: TRBJ1-5
size: many